This entry describes one T cell receptor (beta chain). Method: immunoSEQ multiplex PCR; TCRdb's copy keeps in-frame clones and lacks some. The table includes 95,000 to 120,000 clones, under 70% detected once. The data originate from a study of shared clonotypes between healthy human individuals. Sequenced input: memory CD8+ T cells sorted from blood. As to subset: CD45RO+ cells pooled with CCR7-negative TemRA cells. This clonotype originated in a woman between 25 and 40 years old in good health.

Here the CDR3 reads CATSRDESGSHIQPQHF. CDR3 coding DNA: TGTGCCACCAGCAGAGACGAGTCGGGGTCCCATATTCAGCCCCAGCATTTT. The chain recombines TRBV15 with TRBJ1-5; D is uncertain. Germline CDR1 LNHNV, CDR2 YYDKDF (reference sequence). This CDR3 region has 17 residues. Trimming took off 0 bases at V and 6 bases at J, with 18 bases between the two ends.